These 11 T cell receptor beta chains were all obtained from the same sample, sequenced in a study of blood T cell repertoires in COVID-19. Profiling relied on immunoSEQ multiplex PCR, and the TCRdb table lists in-frame clones only, not all of them. In the table there are fewer than 300,000 clones, approximately 77% of which are singletons. The sample comprised peripheral blood. Receptors originate from a woman in her late teens or twenties with acute or convalescent COVID-19.

J is TRBJ1-1 and V is TRBV28; the D gene is possibly TRBD1 (5 bases). Germline V gene sequence: CDR1 MDHEN, CDR2 SYDVKM. CDR3 size: 16 residues. Trimming took off 6 bases at V and 0 bases at J, with 17 bases between the two ends. The chain's CDR3 is CASSAATGFMNTEAFF. CDR3 nucleotides: TGTGCCAGCAGCGCAGCAACAGGTTTCATGAACACTGAAGCTTTCTTT.

This chain uses TRBV3-1 (or the pseudogene TRBV3-2) with TRBJ2-5; the match to TRBD2 covers 9 bases. Trimming removed 5 bases from V and 0 bases from J; junction bases left unmatched: 4. The germline V gene encodes CDR1 LGHDT and CDR2 YNNKEL (reference sequence). The CDR3 has 15 residues. Here the CDR3 reads CASSKGTSNQETQYF. CDR3 in DNA: TGTGCCAGCAGCAAAGGGACTAGCAACCAAGAGACCCAGTACTTC.

Comment on this clone: The same CDR3 also results from other DNA sequences found in this sample. The rearrangement joins TRBV6-5 to TRBJ1-3, with D possibly TRBD1 on 6 matching bases. The CDR3 is 13 amino acids. Per germline, CDR1 MNHEY and CDR2 SVGAGI. Trimming left V 6 bases short and J 4 bases short, with 10 bases between. In nucleotides, the CDR3 is TGTGCCAGCAGGAGGGGGTCAGGAAACACCATATATTTT. Protein sequence: CASRRGSGNTIYF.

Points on this clone: One end of the junction varies from germline; a read error may be responsible. The chain has TRBV4-3 and TRBJ2-1; 7 bases map to TRBD2. CDR1 and CDR2 (germline): LGHNA, YSLEER. The CDR3 is made up of 15 amino acids. CDR3 loop: CASSQEGTIYNKQFF. The CDR3 region has the DNA TGCGCCAGCAGCCAAGAGGGGACTATATACAATAAGCAGTTCTTC.

This clone was counted between two and nine times. The chain recombines TRBV9 with TRBJ1-4, with 9 bases aligning to TRBD1. CDR3 length: 15 residues. Germline CDR1 and CDR2: SGDLS and YYNGEE. V gave up 2 bases and J gave up 7 bases; unmatched junction bases: 6. DNA of the CDR3: TGTGCCAGCAGCGTCATGGGACAGGGATTTGAAAAACTGTTTTTT. Translating gives CASSVMGQGFEKLFF. The full variable domain, in which reference TRBV9 and TRBJ1-4 provide the parts outside the CDR3, is DSGVTQTPKHLITATGQRVTLRCSPRSGDLSVYWYQQSLDQGLQFLIQYYNGEERAKGNILERFSAQQFPDLHSELNLSSLELGDSALYFCASSVMGQGFEKLFFGSGTQLSVL.

The chain links TRBV12-3 or TRBV12-4 to TRBJ1-4; D remains ambiguous. This CDR3 is 13 amino acids long. Trimming took 5 bases from V and 8 from J, leaving 12 bases between them. This CDR3 is CASSAEGREKLFF. Written as DNA, the CDR3 is TGTGCCAGCAGTGCCGAAGGCAGGGAAAAACTGTTTTTT.

The chain uses TRBV11-2 and TRBJ1-6; 9 nucleotides match TRBD1. V shed 0 bases, J shed 6 bases, and the junction held 0 bases outside the gene matches. CDR3 length equals 15 residues. Germline values: CDR1 SGHAT, CDR2 FQNNGV. As DNA, the CDR3 is TGTGCCAGCAGCTTAGAGACAGGGGGTAATTCACCCCTCCACTTT. Amino acid sequence: CASSLETGGNSPLHF.

The chain is built from TRBV4-3 and TRBJ1-1; the match to TRBD1 covers 9 bases. After removal of 4 bases from V and 11 bases from J, the junction contained 20 bases not matched to a gene. This CDR3 region has 17 residues. Looked up from germline, CDR1 is LGHNA and CDR2 is YSLEER. Here the CDR3 reads CASSLEGETGGGWVAFF. CDR3 sequence (DNA): TGCGCCAGCAGCCTGGAAGGGGAGACAGGGGGAGGCTGGGTCGCTTTCTTT.

V is TRBV5-4 and J is TRBJ2-2, with 8 bases matching TRBD2. The germline CDR1 and CDR2 sequences are SGHNT and YYREEE (reference sequence). The CDR3 spans 17 residues. V lost 0 bases and J lost 1; bases outside the gene matches: 5. In nucleotides, the CDR3 is TGTGCCAGCAGCTTGGTCCTAGCGGGCCGGAACACCGGGGAGCTGTTTTTT. This translates into CASSLVLAGRNTGELFF.

Concerning this clone: Other nucleotide sequences from this sample produce the same CDR3. The chain carries TRBV4-1 and TRBJ1-5; the D is unclear. The CDR3 extends over 15 amino acids. The germline V gene encodes CDR1 MGHRA and CDR2 YSYEKL. V was cut by 0 bases and J by 5 bases, with 11 bases left in between. The CDR3: CASSQDGSDYQPQHF. In DNA form, the CDR3 reads TGCGCCAGCAGCCAAGATGGCTCAGATTATCAGCCCCAGCATTTT.

This chain uses TRBV30 with TRBJ2-7; D possibly corresponds to TRBD1 (6 bases). V was clipped by 0 bases and J by 7 bases, with 19 bases between them. Germline values: CDR1 GTSNPN, CDR2 SVGIG (reference sequence). The length of the CDR3 is 15 residues. In DNA, the CDR3 is TGTGCCTGGAGTGTACAAGGGGGTGAGACGTATGAGCAGTACTTC. It encodes CAWSVQGGETYEQYF.